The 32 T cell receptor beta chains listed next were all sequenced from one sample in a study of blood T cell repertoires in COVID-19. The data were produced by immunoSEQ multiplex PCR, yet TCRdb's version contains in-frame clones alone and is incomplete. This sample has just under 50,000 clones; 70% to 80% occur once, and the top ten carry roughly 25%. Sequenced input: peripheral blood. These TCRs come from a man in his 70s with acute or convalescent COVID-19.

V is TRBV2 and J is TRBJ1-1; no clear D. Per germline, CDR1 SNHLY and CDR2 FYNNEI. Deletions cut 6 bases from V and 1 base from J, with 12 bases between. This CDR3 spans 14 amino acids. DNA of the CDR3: TGTGCCAGCAGGATCGGGATACAGAACACTGAAGCTTTCTTT. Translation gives CASRIGIQNTEAFF.

The CDR3 DNA sequence: TGTGCCAGCAGCTTGACAGGAATCACAGATACGCAGTATTTT. It codes for CASSLTGITDTQYF. V and J are TRBV7-9 and TRBJ2-3; D may be TRBD1 (6 bases). The V and J ends lost 3 bases and 2 bases respectively, with 9 bases between them. The CDR3 extends over 14 amino acids. CDR1 is SEHNR and CDR2 is FQNEAQ in the germline V gene (reference sequence).

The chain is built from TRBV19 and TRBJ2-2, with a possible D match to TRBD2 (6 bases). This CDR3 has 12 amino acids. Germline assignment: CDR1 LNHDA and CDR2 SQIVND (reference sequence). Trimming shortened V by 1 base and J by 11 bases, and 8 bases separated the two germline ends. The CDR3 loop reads CASSIAGTELFF. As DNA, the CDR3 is TGTGCCAGTAGTATAGCAGGGACTGAGCTGTTTTTT.

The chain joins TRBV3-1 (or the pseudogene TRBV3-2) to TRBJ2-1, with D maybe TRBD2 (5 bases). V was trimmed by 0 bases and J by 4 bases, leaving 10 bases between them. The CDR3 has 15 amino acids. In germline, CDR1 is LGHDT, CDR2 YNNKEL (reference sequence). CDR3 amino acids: CASSQEHGVYNEQFF. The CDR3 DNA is TGTGCCAGCAGCCAAGAGCACGGGGTGTACAATGAGCAGTTCTTC.

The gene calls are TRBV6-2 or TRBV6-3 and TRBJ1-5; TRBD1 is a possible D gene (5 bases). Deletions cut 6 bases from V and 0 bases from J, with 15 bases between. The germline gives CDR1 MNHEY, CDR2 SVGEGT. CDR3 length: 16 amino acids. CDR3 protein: CASSRREGYSNQPQHF. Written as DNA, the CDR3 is TGTGCCAGCAGCCGCCGGGAGGGGTATAGCAATCAGCCCCAGCATTTT.

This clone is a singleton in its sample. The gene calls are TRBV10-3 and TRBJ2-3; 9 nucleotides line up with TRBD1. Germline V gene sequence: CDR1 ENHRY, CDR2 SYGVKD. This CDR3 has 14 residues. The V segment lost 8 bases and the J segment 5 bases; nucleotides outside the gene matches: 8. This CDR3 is CAISRGQGLDTQYF. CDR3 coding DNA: TGTGCCATCTCTCGAGGACAGGGGTTAGATACGCAGTATTTT.

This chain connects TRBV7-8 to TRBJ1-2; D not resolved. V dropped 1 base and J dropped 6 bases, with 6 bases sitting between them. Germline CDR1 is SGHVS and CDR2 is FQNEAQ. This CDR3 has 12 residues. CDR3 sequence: CASSLGRDGYTF. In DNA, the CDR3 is TGTGCCAGCAGCTTAGGCCGGGATGGCTACACCTTC.

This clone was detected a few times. The CDR3, as DNA: TGTGCCAGTAGCAGGGGCAGGGACCTCCCCGAGCAGTACTTC. This encodes CASSRGRDLPEQYF. This rearrangement joins TRBV19 to TRBJ2-7; TRBD1 might be the D (6 bases). V shed 6 bases and J shed 6 bases, with 18 bases lying between them. The CDR3 is 14 amino acids. CDR1 is LNHDA and CDR2 is SQIVND in the germline V gene (reference sequence).

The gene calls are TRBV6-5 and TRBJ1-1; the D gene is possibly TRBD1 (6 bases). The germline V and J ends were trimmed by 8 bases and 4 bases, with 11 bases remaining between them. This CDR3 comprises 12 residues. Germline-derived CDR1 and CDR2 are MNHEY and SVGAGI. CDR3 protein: CASYRDTTEAFF. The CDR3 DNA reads TGTGCCAGCTACCGGGACACCACTGAAGCTTTCTTT.

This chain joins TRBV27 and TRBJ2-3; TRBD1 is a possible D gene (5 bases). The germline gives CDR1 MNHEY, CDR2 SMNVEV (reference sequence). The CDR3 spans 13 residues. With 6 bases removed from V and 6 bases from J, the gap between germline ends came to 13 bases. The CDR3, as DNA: TGTGCCAGCAGACCTGAACAGGCGGATACGCAGTATTTT. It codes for CASRPEQADTQYF.

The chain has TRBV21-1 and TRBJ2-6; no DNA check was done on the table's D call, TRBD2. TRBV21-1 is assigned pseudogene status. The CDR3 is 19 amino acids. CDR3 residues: CASSRRGRDSGEGANVLTF. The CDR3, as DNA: TGTGCCAGCAGCAGACGGGGTCGGGACTCCGGTGAGGGGGCCAACGTCCTGACTTTC.

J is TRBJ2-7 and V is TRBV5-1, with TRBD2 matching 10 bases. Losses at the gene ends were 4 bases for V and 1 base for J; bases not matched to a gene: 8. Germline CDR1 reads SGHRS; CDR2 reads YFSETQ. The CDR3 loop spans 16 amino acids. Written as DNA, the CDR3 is TGCGCCAGCAGCAGTGACCTAGCGGGGGTTTCCTACGAGCAGTACTTC. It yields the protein CASSSDLAGVSYEQYF. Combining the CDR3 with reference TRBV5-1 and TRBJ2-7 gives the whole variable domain KAGVTQTPRYLIKTRGQQVTLSCSPISGHRSVSWYQQTPGQGLQFLFEYFSETQRNKGNFPGRFSGRQFSNSRSEMNVSTLELGDSALYLCASSSDLAGVSYEQYFGPGTRLTVT.

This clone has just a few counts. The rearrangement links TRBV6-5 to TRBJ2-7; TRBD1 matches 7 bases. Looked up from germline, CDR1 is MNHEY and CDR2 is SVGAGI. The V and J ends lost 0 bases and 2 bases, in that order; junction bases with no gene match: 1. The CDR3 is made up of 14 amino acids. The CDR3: CASSYSRGTYEQYF. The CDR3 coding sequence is TGTGCCAGCAGTTACTCCAGGGGGACCTACGAGCAGTACTTC.

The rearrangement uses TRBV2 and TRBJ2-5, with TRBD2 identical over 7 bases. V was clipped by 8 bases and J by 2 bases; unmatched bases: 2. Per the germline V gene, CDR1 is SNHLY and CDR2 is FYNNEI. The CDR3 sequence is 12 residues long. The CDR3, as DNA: TGTGCCAGCCATAGCGGGCAAGAGACCCAGTACTTC. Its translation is CASHSGQETQYF.

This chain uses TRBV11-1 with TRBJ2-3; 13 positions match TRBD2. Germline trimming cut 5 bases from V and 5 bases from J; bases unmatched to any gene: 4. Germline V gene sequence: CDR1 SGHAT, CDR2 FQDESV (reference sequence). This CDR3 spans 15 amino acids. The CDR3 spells CASSTSGGAGDTQYF. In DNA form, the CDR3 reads TGTGCCAGCAGCACTAGCGGGGGGGCAGGAGATACGCAGTATTTT. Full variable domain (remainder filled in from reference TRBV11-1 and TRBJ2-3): EAEVAQSPRYKITEKSQAVAFWCDPISGHATLYWYRQILGQGPELLVQFQDESVVDDSQLPKDRFSAERLKGVDSTLKIQPAELGDSAMYLCASSTSGGAGDTQYFGPGTRLTVL.

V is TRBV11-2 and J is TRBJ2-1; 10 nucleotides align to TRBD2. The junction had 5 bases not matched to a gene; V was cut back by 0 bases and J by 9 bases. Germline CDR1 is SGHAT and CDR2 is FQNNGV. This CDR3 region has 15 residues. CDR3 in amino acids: CASSLESGGAGEQFF. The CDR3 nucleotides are TGTGCCAGCAGCTTAGAAAGCGGGGGGGCCGGTGAGCAGTTCTTC. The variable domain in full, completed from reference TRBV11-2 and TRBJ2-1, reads EAGVAQSPRYKIIEKRQSVAFWCNPISGHATLYWYQQILGQGPKLLIQFQNNGVVDDSQLPKDRFSAERLKGVDSTLKIQPAKLEDSAVYLCASSLESGGAGEQFFGPGTRLTVL.

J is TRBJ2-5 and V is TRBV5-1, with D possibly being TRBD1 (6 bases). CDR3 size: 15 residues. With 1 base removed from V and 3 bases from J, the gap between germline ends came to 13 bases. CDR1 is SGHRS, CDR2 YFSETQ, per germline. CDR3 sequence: CASSLFGAGEETQYF. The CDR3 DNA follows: TGCGCCAGCAGCTTGTTTGGGGCAGGGGAAGAGACCCAGTACTTC.

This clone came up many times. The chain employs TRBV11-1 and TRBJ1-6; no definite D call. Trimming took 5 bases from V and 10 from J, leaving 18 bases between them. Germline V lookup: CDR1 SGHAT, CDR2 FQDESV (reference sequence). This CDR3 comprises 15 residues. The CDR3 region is CASSLRQNEWSPLHF. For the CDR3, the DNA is TGTGCCAGCAGCCTACGACAAAACGAGTGGTCACCCCTCCACTTT. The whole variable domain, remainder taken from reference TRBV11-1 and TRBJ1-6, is EAEVAQSPRYKITEKSQAVAFWCDPISGHATLYWYRQILGQGPELLVQFQDESVVDDSQLPKDRFSAERLKGVDSTLKIQPAELGDSAMYLCASSLRQNEWSPLHFGNGTRLTVT.

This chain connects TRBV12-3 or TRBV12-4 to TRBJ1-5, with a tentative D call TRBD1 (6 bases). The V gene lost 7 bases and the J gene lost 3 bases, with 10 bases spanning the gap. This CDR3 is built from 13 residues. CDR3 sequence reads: CASNREPNQPQHF. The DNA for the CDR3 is TGTGCCAGCAACAGGGAACCCAATCAGCCCCAGCATTTT.

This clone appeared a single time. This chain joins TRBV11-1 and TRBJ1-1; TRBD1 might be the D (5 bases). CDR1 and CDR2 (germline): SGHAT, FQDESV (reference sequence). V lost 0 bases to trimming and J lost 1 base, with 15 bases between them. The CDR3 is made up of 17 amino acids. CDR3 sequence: CASSLAGGTEKNTEAFF. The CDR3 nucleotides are TGTGCCAGCAGCTTAGCTGGCGGGACGGAAAAGAACACTGAAGCTTTCTTT.

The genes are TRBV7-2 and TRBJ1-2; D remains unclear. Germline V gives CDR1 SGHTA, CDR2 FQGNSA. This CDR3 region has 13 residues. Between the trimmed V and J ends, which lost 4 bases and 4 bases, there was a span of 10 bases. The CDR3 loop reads CASSSTPSYGYTF. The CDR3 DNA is TGTGCCAGCAGCTCTACTCCCTCCTATGGCTACACCTTC.

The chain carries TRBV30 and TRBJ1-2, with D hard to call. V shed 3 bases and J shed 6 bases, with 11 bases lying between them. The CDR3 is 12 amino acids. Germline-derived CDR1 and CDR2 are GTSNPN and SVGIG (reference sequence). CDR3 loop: CAWSERENGYTF. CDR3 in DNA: TGTGCCTGGAGCGAAAGGGAGAATGGCTACACCTTC.

The CDR3 region is CATAAGPTDTQYF. The CDR3 DNA follows: TGTGCCACCGCGGCGGGCCCCACAGATACGCAGTATTTT. J is TRBJ2-3 and V is TRBV15; tentatively, D is TRBD2 (5 bases). This CDR3 spans 13 amino acids. V was pared by 8 bases and J by 2 bases, with 11 bases between. The germline gives CDR1 LNHNV, CDR2 YYDKDF (reference sequence).

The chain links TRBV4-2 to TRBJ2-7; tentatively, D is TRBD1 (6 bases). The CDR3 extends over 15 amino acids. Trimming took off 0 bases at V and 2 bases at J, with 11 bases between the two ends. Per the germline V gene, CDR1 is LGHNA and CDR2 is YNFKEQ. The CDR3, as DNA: TGTGCCAGCAGCCAAGAGGTGGACAGTGCCTACGAGCAGTACTTC. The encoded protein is CASSQEVDSAYEQYF.

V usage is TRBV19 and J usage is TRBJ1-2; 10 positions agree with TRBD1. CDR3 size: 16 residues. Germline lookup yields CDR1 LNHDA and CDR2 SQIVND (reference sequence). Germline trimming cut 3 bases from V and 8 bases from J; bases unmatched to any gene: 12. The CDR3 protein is CASSISSDRGRRGYTF. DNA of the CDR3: TGTGCCAGTAGTATCTCGAGCGACAGGGGGCGCCGAGGCTACACCTTC.

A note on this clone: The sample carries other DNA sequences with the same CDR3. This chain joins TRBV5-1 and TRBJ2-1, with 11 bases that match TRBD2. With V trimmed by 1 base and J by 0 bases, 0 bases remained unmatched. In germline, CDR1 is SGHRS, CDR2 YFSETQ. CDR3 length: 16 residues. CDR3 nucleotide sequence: TGCGCCAGCAGCTTGACTAGCGGGAGCTCCTACAATGAGCAGTTCTTC. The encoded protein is CASSLTSGSSYNEQFF.

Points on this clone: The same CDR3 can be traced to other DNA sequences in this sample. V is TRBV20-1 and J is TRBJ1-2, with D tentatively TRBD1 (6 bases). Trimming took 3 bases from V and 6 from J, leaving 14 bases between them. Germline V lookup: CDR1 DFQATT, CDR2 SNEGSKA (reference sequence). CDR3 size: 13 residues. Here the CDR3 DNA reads TGCAGTGCTAGTCCGACAGGTAGCGATGGCTACACCTTC. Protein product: CSASPTGSDGYTF.

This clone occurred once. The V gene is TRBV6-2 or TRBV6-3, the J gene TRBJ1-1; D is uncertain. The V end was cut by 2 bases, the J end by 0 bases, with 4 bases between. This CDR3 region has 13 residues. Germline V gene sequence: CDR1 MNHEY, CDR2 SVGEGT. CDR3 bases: TGTGCCAGCAGTTACCTTTTGAACACTGAAGCTTTCTTT. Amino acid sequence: CASSYLLNTEAFF.

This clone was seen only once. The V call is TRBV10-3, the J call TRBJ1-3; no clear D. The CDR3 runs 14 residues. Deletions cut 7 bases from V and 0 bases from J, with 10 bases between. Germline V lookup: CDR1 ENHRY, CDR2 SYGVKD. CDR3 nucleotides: TGTGCCATCACCCCCGGTGACTCTGGAAACACCATATATTTT. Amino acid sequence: CAITPGDSGNTIYF.

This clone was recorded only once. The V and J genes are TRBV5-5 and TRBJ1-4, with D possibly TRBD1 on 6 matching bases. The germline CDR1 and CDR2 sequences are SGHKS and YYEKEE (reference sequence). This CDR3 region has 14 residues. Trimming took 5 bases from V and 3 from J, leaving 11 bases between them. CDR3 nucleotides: TGTGCCAGCAGTATACAGGGCTCTAATGAAAAACTGTTTTTT. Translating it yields CASSIQGSNEKLFF.

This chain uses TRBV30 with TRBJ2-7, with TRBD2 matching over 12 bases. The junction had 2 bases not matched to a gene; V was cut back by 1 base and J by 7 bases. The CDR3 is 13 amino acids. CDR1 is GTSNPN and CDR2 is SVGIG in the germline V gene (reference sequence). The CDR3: CAWSGLAGGEQYF. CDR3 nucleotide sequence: TGTGCCTGGAGTGGTCTAGCGGGGGGGGAGCAGTACTTC.

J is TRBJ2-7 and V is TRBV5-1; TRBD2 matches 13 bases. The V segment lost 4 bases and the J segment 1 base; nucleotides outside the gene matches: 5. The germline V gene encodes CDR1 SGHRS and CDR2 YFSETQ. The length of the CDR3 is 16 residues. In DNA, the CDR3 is TGCGCCAGCAGCCCGTGGACTAGCGGGAGTTCCTACGAGCAGTACTTC. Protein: CASSPWTSGSSYEQYF.